This TCR beta chain stems from a study of TIL therapy for anti-PD-1-resistant metastatic lung cancer. Study background: Tumor harvest preceded PD-1/PD-L1 blockade, followed by nivolumab treatment.

Germline V gives CDR1 SNHLY, CDR2 FYNNEI. Trimming took off 3 bases at V and 7 bases at J, with 16 bases between the two ends. The CDR3 loop spans 14 amino acids. The immunoSEQ assay was v3. TCRdb keeps only in-frame clones here, not all; method: immunoSEQ multiplex PCR. Among around 59,000 clones, 69% were seen once, and the ten largest hold roughly 7.2%. Time point here: pre-treatment sample, taken before nivolumab and TIL therapy. The clonotype was recovered from a person aged 25 to 85 with non-small cell lung cancer. The chain is built from TRBV2 and TRBJ2-7; D uncertain. Sample: blood, taken at baseline. The CDR3 region is CASSEMGRVQEQYF. Here the CDR3 DNA reads TGTGCCAGCAGTGAGATGGGTCGGGTCCAAGAGCAGTACTTC.